This entry lists 4 T cell receptor beta chains sequenced from one sample in a study of blood T cell repertoires in COVID-19 (dated by TCRdb to 2018 to 2021). Library preparation was by the immunoSEQ multiplex PCR assay. Not all clones reach the TCRdb copy of this immuneACCESS table, which keeps in-frame sequences only. Checked studies attribute under half of the gap to unresolved V genes and leave the rest unexplained. The sample table contains some 65,000 clones; only one count was recorded for over 75% of them. The top ten clones comprise around 3% of the sample. The specimen was peripheral blood. These receptors came from a man aged 80 or over with acute or convalescent COVID-19.

The chain employs TRBV29-1 and TRBJ2-1; TRBD2 agrees at 11 bases. The V gene's germline CDR1 is SQVTM and CDR2 ANQGSEA. V lost 2 bases, J lost 7 bases, and 4 bases stayed unmatched. The CDR3 is 14 residues long. CDR3 sequence (DNA): TGCAGCGTTGAAACTAGCGGGAGTTCAAATGAGCAGTTCTTC. Protein product: CSVETSGSSNEQFF.

This clone appeared a single time. The J gene is TRBJ1-1, the V gene TRBV6-5; weak D call: TRBD1 (6 bases). The CDR3 runs to 13 residues. Trimming cost V 7 bases and J 1 base, with 10 bases left between them. The germline gives CDR1 MNHEY, CDR2 SVGAGI. The CDR3 is CASTGQQNTEAFF. CDR3 DNA sequence: TGTGCCAGCACTGGACAGCAGAACACTGAAGCTTTCTTT.

V is TRBV18 and J is TRBJ2-7; 7 nucleotides align to TRBD2. Germline V gives CDR1 KGHSH, CDR2 LQKENI. V lost 4 bases, J lost 3 bases, and 9 bases stayed unmatched. CDR3 length: 15 amino acids. This chain's CDR3 is CASSLSGTTLYEQYF. The CDR3 region has the DNA TGTGCCAGCTCACTTTCCGGGACTACCCTCTACGAGCAGTACTTC.

The chain links TRBV5-1 to TRBJ1-4, with 12 bases lining up with TRBD1. The V gene's germline CDR1 is SGHRS and CDR2 YFSETQ. CDR3 length: 17 amino acids. J was trimmed by 5 bases and V by 3 bases; bases with no gene match: 8. The CDR3 is CASSSGTGGFSNEKLFF. The CDR3 DNA follows: TGCGCCAGCAGCTCCGGGACAGGGGGCTTCTCAAATGAAAAACTGTTTTTT.